These T cell receptor beta chains were read from a single sample in a study of identifying expanded T cells in peripheral blood. Sequencing was performed with immunoSEQ multiplex PCR; in TCRdb, only in-frame clones are kept and a portion is missing. The table records 90,000 or so clones, more than 75% of them present only once. Sequencing was performed on blood. The origin of the receptors is a person aged 18 to 70 in good health. CDR3s include the opening cysteine and the closing phenylalanine or tryptophan. A D gene is named only where the DNA matches it firmly. Only part of the rows carry a size: once, few, many, or a class if the clone is expanded.

-	TRBV19	11	TRBJ2-1	-	CASSATREQFF	TGTGCCAGTAGTGCGACGCGTGAGCAGTTCTTC
-	TRBV2	16	TRBJ2-5	TRBD1	CASSLRQGLRQETQYF	TGTGCCAGCAGTTTAAGACAGGGCCTACGTCAAGAGACCCAGTACTTC
once	TRBV18	15	TRBJ1-1	-	CASSPWSGEGTEAFF	TGTGCCAGCTCACCATGGTCGGGGGAGGGCACTGAAGCTTTCTTT
-	TRBV7-2	13	TRBJ2-5	-	CASKFAGAETQYF	TGTGCCAGCAAGTTTGCGGGGGCTGAGACCCAGTACTTC
-	TRBV11-2	14	TRBJ1-1	-	CASSSLRSGTEAFF	TGTGCCAGCAGCTCCTTGCGGAGCGGCACTGAAGCTTTCTTT
-	TRBV5-6	15	TRBJ2-5	-	CASSLMTARQETQYF	TGTGCCAGCAGCTTGATGACAGCCCGCCAAGAGACCCAGTACTTC
-	TRBV18	13	TRBJ1-1	-	CASVTFDRAEAFF	TGTGCCAGCGTCACCTTCGACAGAGCTGAAGCTTTCTTT
once	TRBV7-2	17	TRBJ1-5	-	CASSLFITVPSNQPQHF	TGTGCCAGCAGCTTATTCATCACGGTCCCAAGCAATCAGCCCCAGCATTTT
-	TRBV7-2	13	TRBJ2-1	-	CASSSPANNEQFF	TGTGCCAGCAGCTCCCCGGCTAACAATGAGCAGTTCTTC
-	TRBV29-1	12	TRBJ2-7	-	CSAALQANEQYF	TGCAGCGCCGCGCTCCAAGCCAACGAGCAGTACTTC
-	TRBV4-1	12	TRBJ2-3	-	CASSRAGDTQYF	TGCGCCAGCAGCCGGGCCGGGGATACGCAGTATTTT
-	TRBV5-1	17	TRBJ2-1	TRBD1	CASSSGQGATFMYEQFF	TGCGCCAGCAGCTCAGGACAGGGGGCTACTTTCATGTATGAGCAGTTCTTC
-	TRBV6-5	12	TRBJ2-7	-	CASSPAPGEQYF	TGTGCCAGCAGCCCCGCCCCGGGGGAGCAGTACTTC
-	TRBV18	15	TRBJ1-1	TRBD1	CASSPRQGWGTEAFF	TGTGCCAGCTCACCGAGACAGGGATGGGGGACTGAAGCTTTCTTT
-	TRBV2	14	TRBJ1-1	TRBD1	CASRVQGDSTEAFF	TGTGCCAGCAGGGTACAGGGGGATAGCACTGAAGCTTTCTTT
-	TRBV6-6	16	TRBJ2-2	TRBD2	CASSPMTSGYTGELFF	TGTGCCAGCAGTCCGATGACTAGCGGGTACACCGGGGAGCTGTTTTTT
-	TRBV5-1	15	TRBJ1-3	TRBD1	CASRPDRGSGNTIYF	TGCGCCAGCAGACCGGACAGGGGCTCTGGAAACACCATATATTTT
-	TRBV27	12	TRBJ1-2	-	CASGDISYGYTF	TGTGCCAGCGGCGACATTTCGTATGGCTACACCTTC
few	TRBV6-1	15	TRBJ2-5	TRBD2	CASSELAGGQETQYF	TGTGCCAGCAGTGAACTAGCGGGGGGGCAAGAGACCCAGTACTTC
-	TRBV28	14	TRBJ2-7	TRBD2	CASRAGGHSYEQYF	TGTGCCAGCCGAGCGGGGGGCCACTCCTACGAGCAGTACTTC
once	TRBV5-1	14	TRBJ1-1	-	CASSLDHAGLKAFF	TGCGCCAGCAGCTTGGATCATGCAGGGCTAAAAGCTTTCTTT
-	TRBV15	13	TRBJ2-7	-	CATSRERGYEQYF	TGTGCCACCAGCAGAGAGCGTGGCTACGAGCAGTACTTC
-	TRBV13	16	TRBJ2-2	TRBD2	CASSASGGTRPGELFF	TGTGCCAGCAGCGCGAGCGGGGGGACACGGCCCGGGGAGCTGTTTTTT
few	TRBV7-2	15	TRBJ2-4	-	CASSPLIQAKNIQYF	TGTGCCAGCAGCCCACTTATCCAAGCCAAAAACATTCAGTACTTC
-	TRBV2	14	TRBJ1-3	-	CASRQTRSGNTIYF	TGTGCCAGCAGACAGACCCGCTCTGGAAACACCATATATTTT
-	TRBV19	20	TRBJ2-4	TRBD1	CASSTTSRQGTTLAKNIQYF	TGTGCCAGTAGTACCACCAGCCGACAGGGGACCACACTAGCCAAAAACATTCAGTACTTC
-	TRBV7-9	17	TRBJ1-6	-	CASSPAVGGVWNSPLHF	TGTGCCAGCAGCCCCGCGGTGGGGGGCGTTTGGAATTCACCCCTCCACTTT
-	TRBV18	12	TRBJ2-3	-	CASSPGPDTQYF	TGTGCCAGCTCCCCCGGGCCAGATACGCAGTATTTT
-	TRBV28	18	TRBJ1-5	-	CASSPTLTETYSNQPQHF	TGTGCCAGCAGCCCTACCCTGACAGAAACTTATAGCAATCAGCCCCAGCATTTT
-	TRBV4-3	14	TRBJ2-3	-	CASSHPGTPNTQYF	TGCGCCAGCAGCCACCCCGGGACTCCTAATACGCAGTATTTT
-	TRBV5-1	16	TRBJ2-1	-	CASSLAYPTRMNEQFF	TGCGCCAGCAGCTTGGCCTACCCTACCAGAATGAATGAGCAGTTCTTC
-	TRBV5-4	15	TRBJ2-5	TRBD1	CASSLDRGLRAGQYF	TGTGCCAGCAGCTTGGACAGGGGGCTCCGAGCAGGCCAGTACTTC
-	TRBV5-4	15	TRBJ1-2	TRBD1	CASSWDRGDNYGYTF	TGTGCCAGCAGCTGGGACAGGGGGGATAACTATGGCTACACCTTC
few	TRBV4-1	14	TRBJ1-5	-	CASSQEGYNQPQHF	TGCGCCAGCAGCCAAGAGGGATACAATCAGCCCCAGCATTTT
-	TRBV28	14	TRBJ2-2	TRBD1	CASTSPTGNVALFF	TGTGCCAGCACTTCCCCGACAGGGAATGTAGCGCTGTTTTTT
-	TRBV5-4	19	TRBJ2-6	TRBD1	CASSLYRGDLGSGANVLTF	TGTGCCAGCAGCTTATACAGGGGCGATCTAGGTTCTGGGGCCAACGTCCTGACTTTC
-	TRBV2	15	TRBJ2-3	TRBD2	CASSGVSGVGVTQYF	TGTGCCAGCAGTGGTGTTAGCGGGGTTGGGGTTACGCAGTATTTT
-	TRBV5-5	14	TRBJ1-2	TRBD1	CASRTPGGTYGYTF	TGTGCCAGCCGTACCCCAGGGGGAACCTATGGCTACACCTTC
once	TRBV29-1	13	TRBJ2-7	-	CSVGRGGYYEQYF	TGCAGCGTTGGACGTGGAGGGTACTACGAGCAGTACTTC
-	TRBV29-1	10	TRBJ2-7	-	CSVYGQEQYF	TGCAGCGTATATGGACAGGAGCAGTACTTC
-	TRBV19	17	TRBJ2-2	TRBD1	CASSTGTGGVYTGELFF	TGTGCCAGTAGTACCGGGACAGGGGGCGTTTACACCGGGGAGCTGTTTTTT